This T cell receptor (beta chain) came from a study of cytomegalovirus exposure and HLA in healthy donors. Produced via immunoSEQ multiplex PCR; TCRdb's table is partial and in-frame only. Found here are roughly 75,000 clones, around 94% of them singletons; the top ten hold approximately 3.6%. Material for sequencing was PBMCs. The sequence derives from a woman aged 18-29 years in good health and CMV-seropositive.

CDR3 coding DNA: TGTGCCAGCTCACCGGGACAGGGGAGGACGGATACGCAGTATTTT. This gives the protein CASSPGQGRTDTQYF. The V call is TRBV18, the J call TRBJ2-3; 10 bases are shared with TRBD1. Losses at the gene ends were 3 bases for V and 6 bases for J; bases not matched to a gene: 6. The CDR3 is 15 amino acids. Germline CDR1 reads KGHSH; CDR2 reads LQKENI.